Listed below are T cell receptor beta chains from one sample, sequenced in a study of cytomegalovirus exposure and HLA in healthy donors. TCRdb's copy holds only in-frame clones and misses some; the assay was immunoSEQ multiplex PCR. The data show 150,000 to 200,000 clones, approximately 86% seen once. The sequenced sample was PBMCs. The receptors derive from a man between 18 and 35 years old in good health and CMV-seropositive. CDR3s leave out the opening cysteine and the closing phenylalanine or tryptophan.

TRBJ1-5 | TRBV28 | ASSLGGAGDQPQH
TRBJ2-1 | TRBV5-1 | ASSLGGADEQF
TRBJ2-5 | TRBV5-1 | ASRSGLQETQY
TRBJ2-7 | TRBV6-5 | ASSPLGHYEQY
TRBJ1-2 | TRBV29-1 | SVDIGVGNYGYT
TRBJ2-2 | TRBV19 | ASTDRGNTGELF
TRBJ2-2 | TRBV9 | ASSLRNTGELF
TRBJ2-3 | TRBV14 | ASSRDSNTQY
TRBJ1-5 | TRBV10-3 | AIKGDSYSNQPQH
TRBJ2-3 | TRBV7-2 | ASSRLWGADTQY
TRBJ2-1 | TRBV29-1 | SVDGTRDRPNSYNEQF
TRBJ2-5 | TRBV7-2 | ASSLGLAQETQY
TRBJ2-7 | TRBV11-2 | ASSLVSEGLPEQY
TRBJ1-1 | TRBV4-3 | ASSQDGGTEAF
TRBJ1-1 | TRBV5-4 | ASSTGVTEAF
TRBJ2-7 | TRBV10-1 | ASTPDEQY
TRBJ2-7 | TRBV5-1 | ASSLGGYEQY
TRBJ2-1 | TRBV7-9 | ATRGSIQGVQHNEQF
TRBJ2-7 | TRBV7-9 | ASSLGEGGEQY
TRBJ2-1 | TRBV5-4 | ASRKQGSDEQF